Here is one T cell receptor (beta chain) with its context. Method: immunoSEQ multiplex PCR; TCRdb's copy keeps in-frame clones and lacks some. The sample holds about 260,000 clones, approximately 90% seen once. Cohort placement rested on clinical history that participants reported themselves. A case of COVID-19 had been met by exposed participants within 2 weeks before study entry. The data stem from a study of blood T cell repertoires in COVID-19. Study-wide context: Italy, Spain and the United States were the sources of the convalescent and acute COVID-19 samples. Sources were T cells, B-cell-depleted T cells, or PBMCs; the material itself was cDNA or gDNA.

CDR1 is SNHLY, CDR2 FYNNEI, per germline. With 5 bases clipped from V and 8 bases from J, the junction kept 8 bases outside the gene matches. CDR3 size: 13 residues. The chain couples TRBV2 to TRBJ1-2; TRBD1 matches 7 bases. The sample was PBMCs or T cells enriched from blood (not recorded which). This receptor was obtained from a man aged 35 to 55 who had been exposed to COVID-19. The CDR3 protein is CASSLPTGAGYTF. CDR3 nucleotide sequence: TGTGCCAGCAGTCTACCTACAGGGGCCGGCTACACCTTC.